The 9 T cell receptor beta chains below come from one sample, sequenced in a study of cytomegalovirus exposure and HLA in healthy donors. Here immunoSEQ multiplex PCR was the method, and the copy in TCRdb shows in-frame clones only, minus some. The sample lists around 70,000 clones, approximately 95% seen once, with approximately 1.5% in the top ten. Sequenced material: PBMCs. These receptor sequences come from a man between 18 and 35 years old in good health and CMV-seropositive.

The gene calls are TRBV10-3 and TRBJ1-1; the match to TRBD1 covers 8 bases. Germline CDR1 is ENHRY and CDR2 is SYGVKD. This CDR3 is built from 15 residues. Trimming took 3 bases from V and 4 from J; bases not matched to a gene: 7. CDR3 sequence (DNA): TGTGCCATCAGTGAATCAGGGGGCTTTGGCACTGAAGCTTTCTTT. Translating it yields CAISESGGFGTEAFF.

The chain joins TRBV4-2 to TRBJ2-3, with a tentative D call TRBD2 (5 bases). Per germline, CDR1 LGHNA and CDR2 YNFKEQ. Trimming cost V 4 bases and J 3 bases, with 14 bases left between them. This CDR3 comprises 15 residues. The CDR3 coding sequence is TGTGCCAGCAGCCTCCCCGGCGAGGGTACAGATACGCAGTATTTT. Amino acid sequence: CASSLPGEGTDTQYF.

J is TRBJ2-7 and V is TRBV2, with TRBD2 matching over 13 bases. Germline lookup yields CDR1 SNHLY and CDR2 FYNNEI. The CDR3 loop spans 15 amino acids. Unmatched junction bases numbered 5, after V lost 6 bases and J lost 3 bases. The CDR3 protein is CASRRTSGSLYEQYF. The CDR3 DNA is TGTGCCAGCAGGAGGACTAGCGGGAGTCTCTACGAGCAGTACTTC.

V usage is TRBV27 and J usage is TRBJ1-1; TRBD1 agrees at 7 bases. The J segment lost 2 bases and the V segment lost 8 bases, leaving 11 bases of the junction unmatched. The CDR3 covers 15 residues. Germline values: CDR1 MNHEY, CDR2 SMNVEV (reference sequence). The CDR3 DNA sequence: TGTGCCAGCGCGACGCCGAGACAGGGAAACACTGAAGCTTTCTTT. It specifies CASATPRQGNTEAFF.

This CDR3 reads CASEREKGTDTQYF. The CDR3 nucleotides are TGTGCCAGCGAGCGGGAGAAGGGCACAGATACGCAGTATTTT. This chain connects TRBV2 to TRBJ2-3, with 8 bases lining up with TRBD2. V dropped 8 bases and J dropped 1; count of bases not matched to a gene: 5. The CDR3 totals 14 residues. Germline V gene lookup returns CDR1 SNHLY and CDR2 FYNNEI.

The CDR3 coding sequence is TGTGCCAGTAGTCTCGACCGAGGGGGCTACACCTTC. Translating it yields CASSLDRGGYTF. The chain uses TRBV19 and TRBJ1-2; D unclear. The germline gives CDR1 LNHDA, CDR2 SQIVND (reference sequence). This CDR3 has 12 amino acids. Trimming took off 5 bases at V and 8 bases at J, with 12 bases between the two ends.

V gene TRBV7-9 combines with J gene TRBJ2-5; possible D gene TRBD1, 6 bases. The CDR3 extends over 14 amino acids. Germline V CDR1 and CDR2: SEHNR, FQNEAQ (reference sequence). Between the trimmed V and J ends, which lost 8 bases and 5 bases, there was a span of 18 bases. The CDR3 coding sequence is TGTGCCAGCGGGGGCGGACAGCTTCTCGAGACCCAGTACTTC. This sequence encodes CASGGGQLLETQYF.

The chain links TRBV30 to TRBJ1-2; TRBD1 might be the D (5 bases). The CDR3 has 13 residues. V was trimmed by 2 bases and J by 8 bases, leaving 15 bases between them. Per the germline V gene, CDR1 is GTSNPN and CDR2 is SVGIG (reference sequence). In nucleotides, the CDR3 is TGTGCCTGGAGTTGGGGACGGAGGGAGGGCTACACCTTC. Its translation is CAWSWGRREGYTF.

This clone was observed once. This rearrangement joins TRBV27 to TRBJ1-1, with D unresolved. CDR3 length: 14 amino acids. Germline V lookup: CDR1 MNHEY, CDR2 SMNVEV (reference sequence). V lost 4 bases, J lost 9 bases, and 18 bases lay in between. In DNA form, the CDR3 reads TGTGCCAGCAGTTCAATAGACCTCGGAGTAAAAGCTTTCTTT. Residues: CASSSIDLGVKAFF.